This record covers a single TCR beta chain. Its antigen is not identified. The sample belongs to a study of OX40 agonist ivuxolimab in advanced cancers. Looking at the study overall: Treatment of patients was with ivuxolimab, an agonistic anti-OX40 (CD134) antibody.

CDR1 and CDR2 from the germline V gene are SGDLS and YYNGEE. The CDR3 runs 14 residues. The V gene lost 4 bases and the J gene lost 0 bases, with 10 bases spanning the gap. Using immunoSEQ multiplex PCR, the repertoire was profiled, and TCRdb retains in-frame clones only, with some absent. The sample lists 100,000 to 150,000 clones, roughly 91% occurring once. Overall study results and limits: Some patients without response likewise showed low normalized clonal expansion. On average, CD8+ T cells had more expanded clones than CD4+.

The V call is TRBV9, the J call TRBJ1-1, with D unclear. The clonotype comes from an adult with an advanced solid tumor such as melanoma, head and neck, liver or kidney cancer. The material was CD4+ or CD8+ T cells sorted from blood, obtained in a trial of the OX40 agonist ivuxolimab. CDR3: CASSPGLMNTEAFF. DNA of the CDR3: TGTGCCAGCAGCCCGGGCCTCATGAACACTGAAGCTTTCTTT.